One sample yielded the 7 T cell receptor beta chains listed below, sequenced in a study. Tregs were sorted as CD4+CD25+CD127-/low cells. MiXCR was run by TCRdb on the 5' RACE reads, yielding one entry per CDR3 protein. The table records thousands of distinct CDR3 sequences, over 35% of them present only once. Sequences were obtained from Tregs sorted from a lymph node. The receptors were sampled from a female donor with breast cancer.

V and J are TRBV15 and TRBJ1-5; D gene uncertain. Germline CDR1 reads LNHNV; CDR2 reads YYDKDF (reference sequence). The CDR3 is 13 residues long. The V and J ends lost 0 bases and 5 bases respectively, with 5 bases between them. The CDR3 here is CATSRELDQPQHF. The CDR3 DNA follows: TGTGCCACCAGCAGAGAGCTTGATCAGCCCCAGCATTTT. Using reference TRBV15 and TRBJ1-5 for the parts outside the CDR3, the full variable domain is DAMVIQNPRYQVTQFGKPVTLSCSQTLNHNVMYWYQQKSSQAPKLLFHYYDKDFNNEADTPDNFQSRRPNTSFCFLDIRSPGLGDTAMYLCATSRELDQPQHFGDGTRLSIL.

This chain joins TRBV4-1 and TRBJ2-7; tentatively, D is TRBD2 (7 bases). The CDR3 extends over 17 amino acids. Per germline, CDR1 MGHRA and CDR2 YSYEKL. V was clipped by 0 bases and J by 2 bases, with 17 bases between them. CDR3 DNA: TGCGCCAGCAGCCAAGATTGGGGGGGCGCCGGAACCTACGAGCAGTACTTC. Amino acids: CASSQDWGGAGTYEQYF.

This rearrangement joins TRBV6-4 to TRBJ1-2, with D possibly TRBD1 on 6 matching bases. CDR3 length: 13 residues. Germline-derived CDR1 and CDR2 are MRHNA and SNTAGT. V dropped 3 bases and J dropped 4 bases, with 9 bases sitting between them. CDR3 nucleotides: TGTGCCAGCAGTGATCTGGGGGCCTATGGCTACACCTTC. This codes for CASSDLGAYGYTF.

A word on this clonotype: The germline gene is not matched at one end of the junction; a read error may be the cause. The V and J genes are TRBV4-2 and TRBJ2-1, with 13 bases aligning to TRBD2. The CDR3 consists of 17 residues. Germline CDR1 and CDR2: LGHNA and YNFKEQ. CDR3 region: CASSPIGTSGTHNEQLF. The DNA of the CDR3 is TGTGCCAGCAGCCCCATAGGGACTAGCGGGACCCACAATGAGCAGCTCTTC.

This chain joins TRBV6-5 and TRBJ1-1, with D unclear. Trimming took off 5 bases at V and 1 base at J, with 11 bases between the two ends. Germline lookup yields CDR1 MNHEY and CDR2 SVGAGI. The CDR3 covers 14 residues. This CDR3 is CASSPRAGNTEAFF. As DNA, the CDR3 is TGTGCCAGCAGTCCCCGGGCAGGGAACACTGAAGCTTTCTTT.

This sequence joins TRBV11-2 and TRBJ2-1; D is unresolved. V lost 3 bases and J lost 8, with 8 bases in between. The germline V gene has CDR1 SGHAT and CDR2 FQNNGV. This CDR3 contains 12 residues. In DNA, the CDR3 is TGTGCCAGCAGCTTCGGGTCCCATGAGCAGTTCTTC. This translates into CASSFGSHEQFF.

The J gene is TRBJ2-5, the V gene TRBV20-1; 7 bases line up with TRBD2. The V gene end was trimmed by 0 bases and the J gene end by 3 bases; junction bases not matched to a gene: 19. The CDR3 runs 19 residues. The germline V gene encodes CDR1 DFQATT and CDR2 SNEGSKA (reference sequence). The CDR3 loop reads CSARDRGVRVAVIEETQYF. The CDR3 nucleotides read TGCAGTGCTAGAGATCGGGGGGTTAGGGTGGCAGTTATTGAAGAGACCCAGTACTTC.